The present entry profiles one T cell receptor beta chain with its context. Its antigen is currently unknown. The data are from a study of cytomegalovirus exposure and HLA in healthy donors. TCRdb's copy holds only in-frame clones and misses some; the assay was immunoSEQ multiplex PCR. The sample lists around 60,000 clones; around 90% were seen once. The trim removed 2 bases at V and 0 bases at J, leaving 10 bases unmatched. CDR1 and CDR2 from the germline V gene are SGHTS and YDEGEE. CDR3 length: 17 amino acids. Study-level findings and limits: The investigators catalogued some 150 TCR beta chains as cytomegalovirus-associated. Usually a TCR sequence was rare, but some public TCRs were found in many donors.

The chain is built from TRBV5-8 and TRBJ1-2; 7 bases match TRBD1. The sequence was obtained from a man between 18 and 35 years old in good health and CMV-seronegative. The sequencing input was PBMCs. CDR3 protein: CASSFRAKGGSNYGYTF. The DNA of the CDR3 is TGTGCCAGCAGCTTCCGGGCTAAAGGGGGCTCTAACTATGGCTACACCTTC. The variable domain in full, completed from reference TRBV5-8 and TRBJ1-2, reads EAGVTQSPTHLIKTRGQQATLRCSPISGHTSVYWYQQALGLGLQFLLWYDEGEERNRGNFPPRFSGRQFPNYSSELNVNALELEDSALYLCASSFRAKGGSNYGYTFGSGTRLTVV.